The next 10 T cell receptor beta chains were all read from a single sample in a study of blood T cell repertoires in COVID-19. Only in-frame clones appear in the TCRdb table, and some are missing; sequencing was by immunoSEQ multiplex PCR. The sample records a few hundred thousand clones, around 92% being singletons. Source material: PBMCs or T cells enriched from blood (not recorded which). These receptors were collected from a young woman who had recovered from COVID-19.

The rearrangement joins TRBV15 to TRBJ2-7; 7 bases fit TRBD2. CDR3 length: 14 amino acids. The V gene's germline CDR1 is LNHNV and CDR2 YYDKDF (reference sequence). The V gene end was trimmed by 2 bases and the J gene end by 1 base; junction bases not matched to a gene: 2. The CDR3 protein is CATSRSSGSYEQYF. As DNA, the CDR3 is TGTGCCACCAGCAGATCTAGCGGATCCTACGAGCAGTACTTC.

The chain employs TRBV25-1 and TRBJ1-2; D may be TRBD1 (5 bases). The V gene lost 1 base and the J gene lost 5 bases, with 8 bases spanning the gap. Germline V lookup: CDR1 MGHDK, CDR2 SYGVNS. There are 13 residues in the CDR3. CDR3 coding DNA: TGTGCCAGCAGTGAATCGGCAGGGTATGGCTACACCTTC. Its translation is CASSESAGYGYTF.

The chain couples TRBV5-1 to TRBJ2-1, with a weak D call TRBD1 (6 bases). Germline loops: CDR1 SGHRS, CDR2 YFSETQ. The V end lost 4 bases, the J end lost 10 bases, and 18 bases lay between the germline ends. This CDR3 is 14 amino acids long. The CDR3 DNA is TGCGCCAGCAGCGATTCCAGTTGGGGGCAGGAGCAGTTCTTC. Residues: CASSDSSWGQEQFF.

The chain couples TRBV28 to TRBJ1-6; 9 nucleotides match TRBD1. The V gene's germline CDR1 is MDHEN and CDR2 SYDVKM. Trimming cost V 6 bases and J 7 bases; bases outside gene matches: 7. CDR3 size: 15 residues. The CDR3 is CASRRKTGGNSPLHF. CDR3 DNA sequence: TGTGCCAGCAGGAGAAAGACAGGGGGGAATTCACCCCTCCACTTT. Full variable domain (rest looked up from reference TRBV28 and TRBJ1-6): DVKVTQSSRYLVKRTGEKVFLECVQDMDHENMFWYRQDPGLGLRLIYFSYDVKMKEKGDIPEGYSVSREKKERFSLILESASTNQTSMYLCASRRKTGGNSPLHFGNGTRLTVT.

This clone was seen just once. The chain uses TRBV7-2 and TRBJ2-1, with TRBD2 matching 11 bases. The CDR3 covers 13 residues. V was clipped by 5 bases and J by 7 bases; unmatched bases: 1. Germline V CDR1 and CDR2: SGHTA, FQGNSA. In nucleotides, the CDR3 is TGTGCCAGCAGCAGACTAGCGGGAAATGAGCAGTTCTTC. Its translation is CASSRLAGNEQFF. The variable domain in full, with the rest retrieved from reference TRBV7-2 and TRBJ2-1, is GAGVSQSPSNKVTEKGKDVELRCDPISGHTALYWYRQSLGQGLEFLIYFQGNSAPDKSGLPSDRFSAERTGGSVSTLTIQRTQQEDSAVYLCASSRLAGNEQFFGPGTRLTVL.

The V call is TRBV5-4, the J call TRBJ1-2; D is unresolved. The CDR3 is made up of 15 amino acids. The germline gives CDR1 SGHNT, CDR2 YYREEE (reference sequence). V lost 2 bases and J 4 bases, leaving 15 bases between the germline ends. In DNA form, the CDR3 reads TGTGCCAGCAGCTTAAGTAGCGGCAGCATCTATGGCTACACCTTC. Its protein is CASSLSSGSIYGYTF.

The chain combines TRBV13 with TRBJ1-2; TRBD1 aligns across 7 bases. The CDR3 is made up of 12 amino acids. The junction had 5 bases not matched to a gene; V was cut back by 6 bases and J by 7 bases. Per germline, CDR1 PRHDT and CDR2 FYEKMQ (reference sequence). The CDR3 DNA follows: TGTGCCAGCAGTCAGACAGGGTCTGGCTACACCTTC. As protein: CASSQTGSGYTF.

The chain employs TRBV15 and TRBJ2-1, with D possibly matching TRBD2 (6 bases). There are 18 residues in the CDR3. Trimming shortened V by 6 bases and J by 0 bases, and 21 bases separated the two germline ends. Germline values: CDR1 LNHNV, CDR2 YYDKDF (reference sequence). The DNA for the CDR3 is TGTGCCACCAGTCCCCCTCTTAGCGCGGGGACCTCCTACAATGAGCAGTTCTTC. It yields the protein CATSPPLSAGTSYNEQFF.

The chain links TRBV6-2 or TRBV6-3 to TRBJ1-2; 7 nucleotides align to TRBD1. The CDR3 consists of 15 residues. Trimming took 0 bases from V and 6 from J; bases not matched to a gene: 7. The germline V gene encodes CDR1 MNHEY and CDR2 SVGEGT. The CDR3 sequence is CASSYSQYRGNGYTF. The CDR3 DNA follows: TGTGCCAGCAGTTACTCTCAATACAGGGGAAATGGCTACACCTTC.

The chain links TRBV21-1 to TRBJ2-7; the tabulated D call, TRBD2, remains unverified against the DNA. TRBV21-1 is a pseudogene. This CDR3 contains 15 residues. The chain's CDR3 is CASSKGGDKTYEQYF. DNA for the CDR3: TGTGCCAGCAGCAAGGGGGGGGACAAAACCTACGAGCAGTACTTC.